Shown below are 32 T cell receptor beta chains from a single sample sequenced in a study of post-analysis software for immune sequencing data. Notes on the study in general: When patients were compared with controls, a handful of TRBV segments were more frequent, TRBV5-6, TRBV5-1 and TRBV20-1 among them.

Carried by the TCR beta cDNA libraries were unique molecular identifiers. TCRdb redid the calling of the PCR reads with MiXCR, one entry per CDR3 protein. Found here are 750,000 to 950,000 distinct CDR3 sequences, under 70% of them singletons; the top ten hold 4.6%. Their specific antigens are unknown. The sequenced sample was blood. All receptors come from a girl under 18 with multiple sclerosis.

This clonotype occurred a few times. This chain uses TRBV9 with TRBJ2-7, with 8 nucleotides matching TRBD2. This CDR3 is built from 14 residues. Germline values: CDR1 SGDLS, CDR2 YYNGEE. Trimming took 3 bases from V and 3 from J; bases not matched to a gene: 5. DNA for the CDR3: TGTGCCAGCAGCGCGACTAGCGATAACTACGAGCAGTACTTC. Its protein is CASSATSDNYEQYF.

V and J are TRBV3-1 and TRBJ2-6; D not certain. V shed 4 bases and J shed 2 bases, with 9 bases lying between them. Germline V gene sequence: CDR1 LGHDT, CDR2 YNNKEL (reference sequence). CDR3 length equals 15 residues. CDR3 bases: TGTGCCAGCAGCCGGAGTATCCCTGGGGCCAACGTCCTGACTTTC. This codes for CASSRSIPGANVLTF.

Only one count was recorded for this clonotype. The chain joins TRBV10-2 to TRBJ2-3; D gene unclear. Germline CDR1 reads WSHSY; CDR2 reads SAAADI. Trimming cost V 3 bases and J 3 bases, with 13 bases left between them. The CDR3 is made up of 15 amino acids. This CDR3 is CASSEDQAETDTQYF. The CDR3 DNA sequence: TGCGCCAGCAGTGAAGACCAGGCCGAAACAGATACGCAGTATTTT.

A single count supports this clonotype. In DNA form, the CDR3 reads TGCAGTGCTAGCGGTAGACAGGGGGCAAGCAATGAGCAGTTCTTC. It is translated as CSASGRQGASNEQFF. The V and J genes are TRBV20-1 and TRBJ2-1; TRBD1 aligns across 10 bases. Trimming at V came to 3 bases and at J to 6 bases, leaving 8 bases not matched to a gene. Germline V gives CDR1 DFQATT, CDR2 SNEGSKA (reference sequence). The CDR3 consists of 15 residues.

This clonotype was seen a handful of times. The CDR3 sequence: CASSLRRYEQYF. The CDR3 nucleotides read TGTGCCAGCAGTTTAAGGCGGTACGAGCAGTACTTC. The genes are TRBV12-3 or TRBV12-4 and TRBJ2-7; D remains ambiguous. This CDR3 region has 12 residues. Trimming shortened V by 2 bases and J by 4 bases, and 6 bases separated the two germline ends.

The rearrangement joins TRBV7-9 to TRBJ2-1; no firm D call. There are 12 residues in the CDR3. In germline, CDR1 is SEHNR, CDR2 FQNEAQ (reference sequence). V shed 4 bases and J shed 7 bases, with 8 bases lying between them. The DNA for the CDR3 is TGTGCCAGCAGCTCTATGCGAAATGAGCAGTTCTTC. Protein sequence: CASSSMRNEQFF. The whole variable domain, filled in from reference TRBV7-9 and TRBJ2-1, reads DTGVSQNPRHKITKRGQNVTFRCDPISEHNRLYWYRQTLGQGPEFLTYFQNEAQLEKSRLLSDRFSAERPKGSFSTLEIQRTEQGDSAMYLCASSSMRNEQFFGPGTRLTVL.

The chain combines TRBV4-1 with TRBJ1-1, with D possibly matching TRBD1 (5 bases). Germline-derived CDR1 and CDR2 are MGHRA and YSYEKL. The CDR3 has 15 amino acids. The V end was cut by 1 base, the J end by 4 bases, with 13 bases between. The CDR3 bases are TGCGCCAGCAGCCAAGTGGGGGGGTTGAGCACTGAAGCTTTCTTT. It encodes CASSQVGGLSTEAFF.

The chain recombines TRBV29-1 with TRBJ2-6, with 11 bases identical to TRBD2. V was pared by 6 bases and J by 0 bases, with 7 bases of the junction left unmatched. Germline CDR1 and CDR2: SQVTM and ANQGSEA. This CDR3 has 17 residues. The CDR3 bases are TGCAGCGTCTATTTTAGCGGGGGGGCCTCTGGGGCCAACGTCCTGACTTTC. This translates into CSVYFSGGASGANVLTF.

The rearrangement uses TRBV20-1 and TRBJ2-7; D unclear. V lost 0 bases to trimming and J lost 0 bases, with 9 bases between them. The CDR3 consists of 14 residues. Germline V gene data show CDR1 as DFQATT and CDR2 as SNEGSKA (reference sequence). CDR3 amino acids: CSARDVNHSYEQYF. DNA for the CDR3: TGCAGTGCTAGAGATGTCAACCACTCCTACGAGCAGTACTTC.

A few counts support this clonotype. The chain carries TRBV4-1 and TRBJ2-7; the D is unclear. CDR3 length: 11 amino acids. Germline CDR1 MGHRA, CDR2 YSYEKL. The germline V and J ends were trimmed by 3 bases and 11 bases, with 11 bases remaining between them. The CDR3 DNA reads as TGCGCCAGCAGCCAGGGCAGAGGAAAGTACTTC. This gives the protein CASSQGRGKYF.

V gene TRBV20-1 combines with J gene TRBJ2-5, with D possibly TRBD1 on 6 matching bases. This CDR3 comprises 13 residues. V was trimmed by 3 bases and J by 2 bases, leaving 10 bases between them. Germline CDR1 DFQATT, CDR2 SNEGSKA (reference sequence). The CDR3 region has the DNA TGCAGTGCTAGGGCTGGACAGCAAGAGACCCAGTACTTC. It translates to CSARAGQQETQYF.

The chain carries TRBV27 and TRBJ1-2; 7 bases map to TRBD1. The CDR3 runs 16 residues. J was trimmed by 0 bases and V by 5 bases; bases with no gene match: 9. Germline CDR1 reads MNHEY; CDR2 reads SMNVEV (reference sequence). DNA of the CDR3: TGTGCCAGCAGTACGTCCCGGGACAGAACTAACTATGGCTACACCTTC. Protein product: CASSTSRDRTNYGYTF.

The gene calls are TRBV11-1 and TRBJ1-1; D remains ambiguous. The CDR3 runs 15 residues. V lost 5 bases, J lost 0 bases, and 13 bases lay in between. Germline V CDR1 and CDR2: SGHAT, FQDESV (reference sequence). CDR3 sequence reads: CASSGPGRLNTEAFF. The CDR3, as DNA: TGTGCCAGCAGCGGACCCGGACGGTTGAACACTGAAGCTTTCTTT. The full variable domain, in which reference TRBV11-1 and TRBJ1-1 provide the parts outside the CDR3, is EAEVAQSPRYKITEKSQAVAFWCDPISGHATLYWYRQILGQGPELLVQFQDESVVDDSQLPKDRFSAERLKGVDSTLKIQPAELGDSAMYLCASSGPGRLNTEAFFGQGTRLTVV.

CDR3 DNA sequence: TGTGCCAGCAAGGAGAAAAACACTGAAGCTTTCTTT. It codes for CASKEKNTEAFF. The chain employs TRBV7-8 and TRBJ1-1; D is unresolved. V dropped 7 bases and J dropped 2 bases, with 8 bases sitting between them. Germline loops: CDR1 SGHVS, CDR2 FQNEAQ. CDR3 size: 12 residues.

The chain uses TRBV20-1 and TRBJ1-2; TRBD1 agrees at 9 bases. Losses at the gene ends were 3 bases for V and 5 bases for J; bases not matched to a gene: 13. Germline V lookup: CDR1 DFQATT, CDR2 SNEGSKA (reference sequence). This CDR3 contains 16 residues. In DNA form, the CDR3 reads TGCAGTGCTAGTCAAGGGACAGGGTTATCGTATTATGGCTACACCTTC. Translated: CSASQGTGLSYYGYTF.

This chain uses TRBV27 with TRBJ1-2, with 10 nucleotides matching TRBD1. The CDR3 has 13 residues. Trimming at V came to 6 bases and at J to 7 bases, leaving 5 bases not matched to a gene. Germline V gene lookup returns CDR1 MNHEY and CDR2 SMNVEV (reference sequence). CDR3: CASRSRDRGGYTF. The CDR3 DNA reads TGTGCCAGCAGAAGCCGGGACAGGGGTGGCTACACCTTC.

This chain joins TRBV24-1 and TRBJ2-7, with D tentatively TRBD2 (5 bases). With 2 bases removed from V and 6 bases from J, the gap between germline ends came to 10 bases. Germline assignment: CDR1 KGHDR and CDR2 SFDVKD. CDR3 length: 13 residues. The CDR3: CATSDSFGGEQYF. DNA for the CDR3: TGTGCCACCAGTGATTCCTTCGGAGGCGAGCAGTACTTC.

This clonotype was counted only a few times. The rearrangement joins TRBV29-1 to TRBJ1-2; 8 bases match TRBD1. Germline CDR1 reads SQVTM; CDR2 reads ANQGSEA. The V segment lost 4 bases and the J segment 6 bases; nucleotides outside the gene matches: 7. The CDR3 extends over 13 amino acids. CDR3 amino acids: CSVVASRGHGYTF. The CDR3 nucleotides are TGCAGCGTTGTAGCGTCCAGGGGGCATGGCTACACCTTC. Based on the CDR3 plus reference TRBV29-1 and TRBJ1-2, the full variable domain is SAVISQKPSRDICQRGTSLTIQCQVDSQVTMMFWYRQQPGQSLTLIATANQGSEATYESGFVIDKFPISRPNLTFSTLTVSNMSPEDSSIYLCSVVASRGHGYTFGSGTRLTVV.

The genes are TRBV6-5 and TRBJ2-5, with D perhaps TRBD1 (6 bases). Trimming shortened V by 2 bases and J by 1 base, and 20 bases separated the two germline ends. This CDR3 contains 18 residues. Germline CDR1 and CDR2: MNHEY and SVGAGI. This CDR3 is CASSYGRGAQMSQETQYF. Written as DNA, the CDR3 is TGTGCCAGCAGTTACGGCAGGGGAGCGCAAATGTCCCAAGAGACCCAGTACTTC.

The chain uses TRBV12-3 or TRBV12-4 and TRBJ1-3; the D is unclear. Trimming removed 6 bases at V and 5 bases at J, with 8 bases between. This CDR3 contains 12 residues. The CDR3 sequence is CASRTQRNTIYF. CDR3 DNA: TGTGCCAGCAGGACCCAACGAAACACCATATATTTT.

This rearrangement joins TRBV5-5 to TRBJ1-2; D unresolved. The CDR3 contains 14 residues. V lost 3 bases, J lost 3 bases, and 12 bases lay in between. Germline lookup yields CDR1 SGHKS and CDR2 YYEKEE (reference sequence). CDR3 sequence reads: CASSSGTDYYGYTF. Written as DNA, the CDR3 is TGTGCCAGCAGCTCGGGCACCGATTACTATGGCTACACCTTC.

The chain joins TRBV9 to TRBJ2-3; the D is unclear. V lost 0 bases to trimming and J lost 6 bases, with 8 bases between them. Germline values: CDR1 SGDLS, CDR2 YYNGEE. The CDR3 has 13 amino acids. The CDR3 reads CASSVGTRDTQYF. CDR3 sequence (DNA): TGTGCCAGCAGCGTAGGAACCCGGGATACGCAGTATTTT.

This chain's CDR3 is CASRNGGNTEAFF. DNA of the CDR3: TGTGCCAGCAGGAATGGAGGAAACACTGAAGCTTTCTTT. The J gene is TRBJ1-1, the V gene TRBV7-9; no clear D. Looked up from germline, CDR1 is SEHNR and CDR2 is FQNEAQ (reference sequence). V gave up 6 bases and J gave up 2 bases, with 10 bases separating them. This CDR3 contains 13 residues.

This clonotype was counted only a few times. V is TRBV7-9 and J is TRBJ2-1, with 7 bases that match TRBD1. With 3 bases clipped from V and 8 bases from J, the junction kept 10 bases outside the gene matches. In germline, CDR1 is SEHNR, CDR2 FQNEAQ (reference sequence). The CDR3 extends over 15 amino acids. CDR3 residues: CASSLGDSPRDEQFF. In DNA, the CDR3 is TGTGCCAGCAGCTTGGGGGACAGTCCTCGGGATGAGCAGTTCTTC.

This clonotype was counted only a few times. The chain is built from TRBV20-1 and TRBJ1-2, with D maybe TRBD1 (5 bases). Trimming removed 5 bases at V and 7 bases at J, with 14 bases between. From germline, CDR1 is DFQATT and CDR2 SNEGSKA (reference sequence). CDR3 length equals 12 residues. CDR3 protein: CSAFGQGRGYTF. As DNA, the CDR3 is TGCAGTGCTTTCGGGCAGGGACGTGGCTACACCTTC.

This chain connects TRBV12-3 or TRBV12-4 to TRBJ2-7, with a weak D call TRBD2 (6 bases). This CDR3 has 13 residues. V shed 4 bases and J shed 4 bases, with 11 bases lying between them. CDR3 residues: CASSSGLTYEQYF. CDR3 coding DNA: TGTGCCAGCAGTTCTGGACTAACGTACGAGCAGTACTTC.

At least ten counts were recorded for this clonotype. V usage is TRBV7-9 and J usage is TRBJ1-2, with D hard to call. The germline V gene encodes CDR1 SEHNR and CDR2 FQNEAQ (reference sequence). V lost 1 base and J 2 bases, leaving 5 bases between the germline ends. The CDR3 runs 13 residues. In DNA form, the CDR3 reads TGTGCCAGCAGCTTAGGAGGGAACTATGGCTACACCTTC. Its translation: CASSLGGNYGYTF.

In its sample, this clonotype was seen a few times. V gene TRBV16 combines with J gene TRBJ1-2; 7 positions match TRBD1. The length of the CDR3 is 16 residues. CDR1 is KGHSY and CDR2 is FQNENV in the germline V gene. The J segment lost 5 bases and the V segment lost 0 bases, leaving 9 bases of the junction unmatched. CDR3: CASSQSRGRENYGYTF. In DNA form, the CDR3 reads TGTGCCAGCAGCCAATCGAGGGGGCGAGAAAATTATGGCTACACCTTC.

V and J are TRBV5-1 and TRBJ2-7; 9 bases agree with TRBD1. Germline CDR1 reads SGHRS; CDR2 reads YFSETQ. The CDR3 runs 14 residues. J lost 5 bases, V lost 4 bases, and 7 bases had no gene match. The CDR3 sequence: CASSRDREYDEQYF. Written as DNA, the CDR3 is TGCGCCAGCAGCCGGGACAGGGAGTACGACGAGCAGTACTTC.

The CDR3 spells CASTIAGGTYEQYF. CDR3 nucleotides: TGTGCCAGCACTATAGCGGGGGGCACCTACGAGCAGTACTTC. The rearrangement uses TRBV12-3 or TRBV12-4 and TRBJ2-7; 10 nucleotides match TRBD2. Germline trimming cut 7 bases from V and 2 bases from J; bases unmatched to any gene: 5. The CDR3 is 14 residues long.

Only a few counts were recorded for this clonotype. The chain employs TRBV6-5 and TRBJ2-5; a possible D gene is TRBD2 (6 bases). V was cut by 6 bases and J by 5 bases, with 13 bases left in between. This CDR3 region has 13 residues. The germline V gene has CDR1 MNHEY and CDR2 SVGAGI. As DNA, the CDR3 is TGTGCCAGCAGGGGGACTTGGGCGGAGACCCAGTACTTC. This sequence encodes CASRGTWAETQYF.

The J gene is TRBJ1-2, the V gene TRBV19; D gene uncertain. The CDR3 spans 12 residues. The germline V and J ends were trimmed by 1 base and 5 bases, with 5 bases remaining between them. The germline V gene encodes CDR1 LNHDA and CDR2 SQIVND (reference sequence). CDR3 loop: CASSIAAYGYTF. The CDR3 nucleotides are TGTGCCAGTAGTATAGCGGCGTATGGCTACACCTTC.